Listed below are T cell receptor beta chains from one sample, sequenced in a study of T cell clones after liver transplantation. Produced via immunoSEQ multiplex PCR; TCRdb's table is partial and in-frame only. The table has about 75,000 clones, 84% seen once; the top ten hold about 2%. The sample consisted of CD4+ T cells from blood, taken about 50 months after liver transplant. The receptors were gathered from a human patient who received a liver transplant. Some T cells may be supplied by the graft donor. CDR3s include the opening cysteine and the closing phenylalanine or tryptophan. Fields, in order: D gene, clone size, V gene, CDR3 length, J gene, CDR3 DNA, CDR3 protein. A D gene is named only where the DNA matches it firmly. Only part of the rows carry a size: once, few, many, or a class if the clone is expanded.

.	.	TRBV7-9	15	TRBJ2-3	TGTGCCAGCAGCTCCATCCGGGGCGCGGCAGATACGCAGTATTTT	CASSSIRGAADTQYF
.	.	TRBV19	14	TRBJ2-4	TGTGCCAGTAGAAAGGGCGACCTTGGGGACATTCAGTACTTC	CASRKGDLGDIQYF
.	once	TRBV28	18	TRBJ2-6	TGTGCCAGCAGTTTGGGAGGACAACTCCTCTCTGGGGCCAACGTCCTGACTTTC	CASSLGGQLLSGANVLTF
TRBD2	.	TRBV5-6	15	TRBJ2-7	TGTGCCAGCAGCTTGGGCGGGACTAGCTCCTACGAGCAGTACTTC	CASSLGGTSSYEQYF
TRBD1	.	TRBV5-4	16	TRBJ2-7	TGTGCCAGCAGCTTGGGGGGCCGTGACAGGGGGCTTAAGTTGTACTTC	CASSLGGRDRGLKLYF
.	.	TRBV5-1	17	TRBJ1-3	TGCGCCAGCAGCCGACTCCCCGCAGCGAGCTCTGGAAACACCATATATTTT	CASSRLPAASSGNTIYF
TRBD1	.	TRBV19	15	TRBJ2-2	TGTGCCAGTAATATACAGGGGACGGGCACCGGGGAGCTGTTTTTT	CASNIQGTGTGELFF
.	few	TRBV7-2	13	TRBJ2-2	TGTGCCAGCAGCCCTAGGACCACCGGGGAGCTGTTTTTT	CASSPRTTGELFF
TRBD1	.	TRBV7-8	16	TRBJ2-1	TGTGCCAGCAGCTTAGGGACAGGGACCAGGACCCATGAGCAGTTCTTC	CASSLGTGTRTHEQFF
.	.	TRBV5-1	16	TRBJ1-4	TGCGCCAGCAGCCTAGGCGGGGCACTCGCTAATGAAAAACTGTTTTTT	CASSLGGALANEKLFF
TRBD2	.	TRBV4-1	20	TRBJ2-3	TGCGCCAGCAGCCAAGATCCTACTAGCGGGAGGAGAAGGGGGACAGATACGCAGTATTTT	CASSQDPTSGRRRGTDTQYF
.	.	TRBV6-5	14	TRBJ2-5	TGTGCCAGCAGTCAGGGACCGCACCAAGAGACCCAGTACTTC	CASSQGPHQETQYF
.	.	TRBV19	16	TRBJ1-1	TGTGCCAGTAGTATACCCGCCGAAAGGAGGAACACTGAAGCTTTCTTT	CASSIPAERRNTEAFF
.	.	TRBV5-6	12	TRBJ2-1	TGTGCCAGCAGCTTGGCTGGGGGTGAGCAGTTCTTC	CASSLAGGEQFF
.	.	TRBV21-1	12	TRBJ2-5	TGTGCCAGCGTGAAGGAACAAGAGACCCAGTACTTC	CASVKEQETQYF
TRBD2	.	TRBV10-3	15	TRBJ2-1	TGTGCCATCAGGCAAACGGGGGGGCAGACGAATGAGCAGTTCTTC	CAIRQTGGQTNEQFF
.	.	TRBV5-1	12	TRBJ2-2	TGCGCCAGCAGCACAAACACCGGGGAGCTGTTTTTT	CASSTNTGELFF
TRBD2	medium-sized	TRBV30	14	TRBJ2-7	TGTGCCTGGATACCGGGCGGGAGTTCCTACGAGCAGTACTTC	CAWIPGGSSYEQYF
TRBD2	.	TRBV4-2	16	TRBJ2-3	TGTGCCAGCAGCCAAGTCTCGGCGGGGGGTTCAGATACGCAGTATTTT	CASSQVSAGGSDTQYF
TRBD1	.	TRBV2	16	TRBJ2-6	TGTGCCAGCAGGGGGGACAGCCAATCGAGGGCCAACGTCCTGACTTTC	CASRGDSQSRANVLTF
.	.	TRBV5-1	13	TRBJ2-7	TGCGCCAGCAGCTTGGAGGGCTCCTACGAGCAGTACTTC	CASSLEGSYEQYF
TRBD1	.	TRBV7-2	15	TRBJ1-2	TGTGCCAGCAGCTCACATAGACGGGACAGTTATGGCTACACCTTC	CASSSHRRDSYGYTF
.	.	TRBV11-2	12	TRBJ1-6	TGTGCCAGCAGCGAAACCAACAACCCTCTCCACTTT	CASSETNNPLHF
.	.	TRBV6-5	15	TRBJ1-5	TGTGCCAGCAGTTACGGTCGGGGGGGCAATCAGCCCCAGCATTTT	CASSYGRGGNQPQHF
TRBD1	.	TRBV4-2	14	TRBJ2-7	TGTGCCAGCAGCCAGGGGTTACAGGGGTACGAGCAGTACTTC	CASSQGLQGYEQYF